The rows below give T cell receptor beta chains drawn from one sample of a study of blood T cells in healthy people across ages. Each CDR3 protein is one row after TCRdb ran MiXCR on the 5' RACE reads. Of about 400,000 distinct CDR3 sequences listed, about half were seen once; the top ten hold roughly 51%. The specimen sequenced was blood. Receptors originate from a man in his sixties in good health. CDR3s include the opening cysteine and the closing phenylalanine or tryptophan. A D gene is named only where the DNA matches it firmly. Some rows have no size entry. The others give once, few or many, or a class for an expanded clone.

cdr3_length j_call v_call clone_size d_call cdr3_nt cdr3_aa
13 TRBJ2-5 TRBV7-2 many - TGTGCCAGCAGCCGAGGGGGGTCAGAGACCCAGTACTTC CASSRGGSETQYF
14 TRBJ2-1 TRBV4-2 many - TGTGCCAGCAGCCCGGGGAGGATTTCTTATGAGCAGTTCTTC CASSPGRISYEQFF
15 TRBJ2-3 TRBV11-2 - TRBD2 TGTGCCAGCAGCCCGGGGACTAGCGAACCAGATACGCAGTATTTT CASSPGTSEPDTQYF
14 TRBJ1-5 TRBV4-2 once - TGTGCCAGCAGCCAAGAGGGAGGAAATCAGCCCCAGCATTTT CASSQEGGNQPQHF
13 TRBJ2-5 TRBV7-2 once TRBD2 TGTGCCAGCAGCTTAGATATAGCGGGAACAAAGTACTTC CASSLDIAGTKYF
15 TRBJ2-1 TRBV9 - TRBD2 TGTGCCAGCAGCGGGACTAGCGGGAGAAACAATGAGCAGTTCTTC CASSGTSGRNNEQFF
14 TRBJ2-6 TRBV29-1 few - TGCAGCGCGCTGGGGCTCTCTGGGGCCAACGTCCTGACTTTC CSALGLSGANVLTF
14 TRBJ2-1 TRBV20-1 few - TGCAGTGCTAGGGGAGGGGGCGCCTACAATGAGCAGTTCTTC CSARGGGAYNEQFF
14 TRBJ2-3 TRBV20-1 - - TGCAGTGCTACCAACTCCCCCGGGCCGCCAATCGAGTATTTT CSATNSPGPPIEYF
16 TRBJ2-7 TRBV12-3/TRBV12-4 - TRBD2 TGTGCCAGCAGTTTTGGAGGACTAGCGGCGGCCTACGAGCAGTACTTC CASSFGGLAAAYEQYF
13 TRBJ2-5 TRBV11-2 - - TGTGCCAGCAGCGATAATGTGGGGGAGACCCAGTACTTC CASSDNVGETQYF
14 TRBJ2-1 TRBV5-1 few TRBD2 TGCGCCAGCAGCGCGGGACGGGGGGATAATGAGCAGTTCTTC CASSAGRGDNEQFF
15 TRBJ2-3 TRBV10-2 few TRBD1 TGCGCCAGCAGTGCTAGGACAGGGGGCCCAGATACGCAGTATTTT CASSARTGGPDTQYF
15 TRBJ1-5 TRBV20-1 - - TGCAGTGCTAGAGCGGCCAGGGGTGTCAATCAGCCCCAGCATTTT CSARAARGVNQPQHF
15 TRBJ2-7 TRBV28 - TRBD1 TGTGCCAGCAGTCCCACAGGGGCTTTTTTCCACGAGCAGTACTTC CASSPTGAFFHEQYF
14 TRBJ1-2 TRBV12-3/TRBV12-4 many TRBD1 TGTGCCAGCAGTTTACAGACAGGGTTGGCTGGCTACACCTTC CASSLQTGLAGYTF
16 TRBJ2-7 TRBV5-1 - - TGCGCCAGCAGCTTGGTTTCAGGGGTAGGCTCCTACGAGCAGTACTTC CASSLVSGVGSYEQYF
12 TRBJ1-1 TRBV11-2 - - TGTGCCAGCAGCCTGACCGGAGGTGAAGCTTTCTTT CASSLTGGEAFF
16 TRBJ2-3 TRBV7-2 few TRBD2 TGTGCCAGCAGCCCCCCCGGGACTAGAAACGCAGATACGCAGTATTTT CASSPPGTRNADTQYF
15 TRBJ2-4 TRBV20-1 - TRBD2 TGCAGTGCAGCGACTAGCGGGAGAACCAAAAACATTCAGTACTTC CSAATSGRTKNIQYF
14 TRBJ1-2 TRBV4-2 - - TGTGCCAGCAGCCCTACGGGGGACGGTTATGGCTACACCTTC CASSPTGDGYGYTF
11 TRBJ2-3 TRBV12-3/TRBV12-4 many - TGTGCCAGCAGTTTACTTGATACGCAGTATTTT CASSLLDTQYF
16 TRBJ2-1 TRBV4-1 few - TGCGCCAGCAGCCAAGATCGGGTCTCCCCCCACGATGGGCAGTTCTTC CASSQDRVSPHDGQFF
15 TRBJ1-2 TRBV29-1 - - TGCAGCGTTGAAGAGTGTTCGGACAGCACTTATGGCTACACCTTC CSVEECSDSTYGYTF
16 TRBJ2-1 TRBV27 once TRBD1 TGTGCCAGCAGTTCCACGCGACAGGGTATCTACAATGAGCAGTTCTTC CASSSTRQGIYNEQFF
14 TRBJ2-5 TRBV7-9 many - TGTGCCAGCAGCTCTTACAGGGACCAAGAGACCCAGTACTTC CASSSYRDQETQYF
15 TRBJ2-1 TRBV18 - TRBD2 TGTGCCAGCTCACGTGAGGCGGGGGGGCCATATGAGCAGTTCTTC CASSREAGGPYEQFF